The 29 T cell receptor beta chains listed next were all sequenced from one sample in a study of blood T cell repertoires in COVID-19. Sequenced by immunoSEQ multiplex PCR; TCRdb stores in-frame clones only, minus some. The sample shows some 400,000 clones, 75% to 90% of them seen only once. Sample: PBMCs or T cells enriched from blood (not recorded which). The receptor source for this set is a young man who had recovered from COVID-19.

V usage is TRBV4-2 and J usage is TRBJ2-1; no reliable D call. V dropped 0 bases and J dropped 8 bases, with 8 bases sitting between them. The CDR3 extends over 13 amino acids. Per the germline V gene, CDR1 is LGHNA and CDR2 is YNFKEQ. This chain's CDR3 is CASSQEERDEQFF. The CDR3 DNA follows: TGTGCCAGCAGCCAAGAAGAACGCGATGAGCAGTTCTTC.

This chain connects TRBV12-5 to TRBJ1-2; D is unclear. This CDR3 region has 13 residues. Trimming removed 3 bases at V and 6 bases at J, with 11 bases between. Germline CDR1 reads LGHNT; CDR2 reads FRNRAP. The chain's CDR3 is CASGLQPAHGYTF. Here the CDR3 DNA reads TGTGCTAGTGGTTTACAGCCCGCGCATGGCTACACCTTC.

The rearrangement links TRBV6-1 to TRBJ1-1, with unresolved D. The CDR3 consists of 15 residues. Germline V gene lookup returns CDR1 MNHNS and CDR2 SASEGT. Trimming pared 1 base from V and 7 bases from J, leaving 16 bases between. The CDR3 nucleotides are TGTGCCAGCAGTGAAGTATCGGAGGTAGAGGATGAAGCTTTCTTT. This codes for CASSEVSEVEDEAFF.

The chain recombines TRBV5-4 with TRBJ2-7, with TRBD2 matching 13 bases. J lost 5 bases, V lost 3 bases, and 14 bases had no gene match. The germline V gene encodes CDR1 SGHNT and CDR2 YYREEE (reference sequence). The CDR3 extends over 18 amino acids. In DNA, the CDR3 is TGTGCCAGCAGCTCACCGGGACTAGCGGGATCCCCGCGGAACGAGCAGTACTTC. This gives the protein CASSSPGLAGSPRNEQYF. Supplemented by reference TRBV5-4 and TRBJ2-7, the full variable domain reads ETGVTQSPTHLIKTRGQQVTLRCSSQSGHNTVSWYQQALGQGPQFIFQYYREEENGRGNFPPRFSGLQFPNYSSELNVNALELDDSALYLCASSSPGLAGSPRNEQYFGPGTRLTVT.

The chain carries TRBV27 and TRBJ1-2, with D possibly being TRBD1 (5 bases). V gave up 5 bases and J gave up 2 bases, with 12 bases separating them. In germline, CDR1 is MNHEY, CDR2 SMNVEV (reference sequence). The CDR3 totals 14 residues. Here the CDR3 reads CASSDSFENYGYTF. CDR3 DNA sequence: TGTGCCAGCAGTGACAGCTTCGAAAACTATGGCTACACCTTC.

This rearrangement joins TRBV30 to TRBJ2-1; 9 positions match TRBD2. The V and J ends lost 1 base and 12 bases, in that order; junction bases with no gene match: 10. Looked up from germline, CDR1 is GTSNPN and CDR2 is SVGIG (reference sequence). CDR3 size: 14 residues. This chain's CDR3 is CAWSGLAGRSGQFF. The CDR3 nucleotides are TGTGCCTGGAGTGGGCTAGCGGGAAGGTCTGGGCAGTTCTTC.

J is TRBJ2-4 and V is TRBV6-6; D unresolved. V was clipped by 7 bases and J by 8 bases, with 9 bases between them. The CDR3 has 11 amino acids. Germline values: CDR1 MNHNY, CDR2 SVGAGI (reference sequence). CDR3 loop: CASTRGDIQYF. CDR3 bases: TGTGCCAGCACTAGAGGAGACATTCAGTACTTC.

The V gene is TRBV11-2, the J gene TRBJ2-4; D is unclear. Looked up from germline, CDR1 is SGHAT and CDR2 is FQNNGV. The CDR3 runs to 13 residues. Trimming took off 0 bases at V and 8 bases at J, with 8 bases between the two ends. CDR3 in DNA: TGTGCCAGCAGCTTAGAAAGAGGAGACATTCAGTACTTC. Translating it yields CASSLERGDIQYF.

The V gene is TRBV7-9, the J gene TRBJ2-5; tentative D call: TRBD1 (5 bases). The CDR3 has 15 amino acids. The germline V gene has CDR1 SEHNR and CDR2 FQNEAQ (reference sequence). V was trimmed by 1 base and J by 4 bases, leaving 13 bases between them. The CDR3 sequence is CASSLEGGQGETQYF. The CDR3 DNA reads as TGTGCCAGCAGCTTAGAGGGTGGGCAGGGAGAGACCCAGTACTTC.

This sequence joins TRBV6-5 and TRBJ2-3, with D possibly being TRBD1 (5 bases). In germline, CDR1 is MNHEY, CDR2 SVGAGI. The CDR3 contains 15 residues. V lost 0 bases to trimming and J lost 3 bases, with 10 bases between them. CDR3 DNA: TGTGCCAGCAGTTACTCCGGCAGGGTGACAGATACGCAGTATTTT. This codes for CASSYSGRVTDTQYF.

This chain links TRBV6-5 with TRBJ1-5; possibly TRBD1 for D (5 bases). V lost 8 bases and J lost 0, with 14 bases in between. The CDR3 has 15 amino acids. Germline loops: CDR1 MNHEY, CDR2 SVGAGI. The CDR3 reads CASRRGVFSNQPQHF. In DNA, the CDR3 is TGTGCCAGCCGCCGGGGGGTGTTTAGCAATCAGCCCCAGCATTTT.

The chain couples TRBV27 to TRBJ2-3; D possibly corresponds to TRBD1 (6 bases). Germline V gene sequence: CDR1 MNHEY, CDR2 SMNVEV (reference sequence). The CDR3 has 17 amino acids. V shed 5 bases and J shed 4 bases, with 22 bases lying between them. For the CDR3, the DNA is TGTGCCAGCAGTAGGGTGGGGGCTAGTGATGTTGCAGATACGCAGTATTTT. Its translation is CASSRVGASDVADTQYF.

In regard to this clone: Additional DNA sequences in this sample encode the identical CDR3. J is TRBJ2-7 and V is TRBV15, with TRBD2 identical over 7 bases. Germline assignment: CDR1 LNHNV and CDR2 YYDKDF (reference sequence). CDR3 length: 14 amino acids. V trimming: 3 bases; J trimming: 0 bases; junction bases outside the gene matches: 2. The DNA of the CDR3 is TGTGCCACCAGCAGGGGCGGGAGCTCCTACGAGCAGTACTTC. Protein: CATSRGGSSYEQYF.

The V gene is TRBV3-1 (or the pseudogene TRBV3-2), the J gene TRBJ2-5; D gene ambiguous. The CDR3 is 14 residues long. V was shortened by 1 base and J by 5 bases, with 11 bases between the two germline ends. Germline CDR1 LGHDT, CDR2 YNNKEL (reference sequence). The CDR3 loop is CASSQGFGSETQYF. CDR3 in DNA: TGTGCCAGCAGCCAAGGTTTCGGGTCGGAGACCCAGTACTTC.

This sequence joins TRBV6-6 and TRBJ2-3; 10 bases align to TRBD2. This CDR3 has 14 residues. Germline V gives CDR1 MNHNY, CDR2 SVGAGI (reference sequence). Germline trimming cut 9 bases from V and 1 base from J; bases unmatched to any gene: 4. CDR3 coding DNA: TGTGCCAGTCAGCGGGAGGGGGGCACAGATACGCAGTATTTT. It specifies CASQREGGTDTQYF.

J is TRBJ1-2 and V is TRBV12-3 or TRBV12-4; 9 nucleotides line up with TRBD1. V gave up 6 bases and J gave up 11 bases; unmatched junction bases: 10. The CDR3 has 13 amino acids. DNA for the CDR3: TGTGCCAGCAGCCAACTGGACAGGGGAAGGTACACCTTC. Amino acids: CASSQLDRGRYTF.

The V gene is TRBV3-1 (or the pseudogene TRBV3-2), the J gene TRBJ1-5, with D unclear. V was shortened by 1 base and J by 3 bases, with 7 bases between the two germline ends. Germline values: CDR1 LGHDT, CDR2 YNNKEL (reference sequence). The CDR3 extends over 14 amino acids. CDR3 sequence: CASSQGEINQPQHF. The DNA of the CDR3 is TGTGCCAGCAGCCAAGGAGAAATCAATCAGCCCCAGCATTTT.

V is TRBV5-1 and J is TRBJ2-7, with 8 bases lining up with TRBD2. Germline values: CDR1 SGHRS, CDR2 YFSETQ. This CDR3 contains 16 residues. The J segment lost 5 bases and the V segment lost 4 bases, leaving 14 bases of the junction unmatched. Here the CDR3 reads CASSVISGRALDEQYF. The CDR3, as DNA: TGCGCCAGCAGCGTAATATCCGGGAGGGCCTTAGACGAGCAGTACTTC. Full variable domain (rest looked up from reference TRBV5-1 and TRBJ2-7): KAGVTQTPRYLIKTRGQQVTLSCSPISGHRSVSWYQQTPGQGLQFLFEYFSETQRNKGNFPGRFSGRQFSNSRSEMNVSTLELGDSALYLCASSVISGRALDEQYFGPGTRLTVT.

J is TRBJ2-5 and V is TRBV5-1; D is unresolved. The germline V gene encodes CDR1 SGHRS and CDR2 YFSETQ. The CDR3 covers 13 residues. The V gene lost 4 bases and the J gene lost 3 bases, with 10 bases spanning the gap. The CDR3 DNA reads TGCGCCAGCAGCATCTCAGATAAAGAGACCCAGTACTTC. Its protein product is CASSISDKETQYF.

The rearrangement uses TRBV5-1 and TRBJ1-5; D not certain. V shed 2 bases and J shed 1 base, with 7 bases lying between them. Germline values: CDR1 SGHRS, CDR2 YFSETQ. CDR3 length: 14 residues. Here the CDR3 DNA reads TGCGCCAGCAGCTTTGAGGGCAGCAATCAGCCCCAGCATTTT. The encoded protein is CASSFEGSNQPQHF. The variable domain in full, with the rest retrieved from reference TRBV5-1 and TRBJ1-5, is KAGVTQTPRYLIKTRGQQVTLSCSPISGHRSVSWYQQTPGQGLQFLFEYFSETQRNKGNFPGRFSGRQFSNSRSEMNVSTLELGDSALYLCASSFEGSNQPQHFGDGTRLSIL.

The chain is built from TRBV7-9 and TRBJ2-1, with 10 bases fitting TRBD1. Per the germline V gene, CDR1 is SEHNR and CDR2 is FQNEAQ (reference sequence). J lost 6 bases, V lost 5 bases, and 13 bases had no gene match. The CDR3 extends over 17 amino acids. In DNA form, the CDR3 reads TGTGCCAGCAGCCAGGAGCACTGGGACAGGGGTGGCAATGAGCAGTTCTTC. Protein sequence: CASSQEHWDRGGNEQFF.

The chain recombines TRBV5-1 with TRBJ1-1; D not certain. Trimming removed 3 bases at V and 1 base at J, with 7 bases between. The CDR3 loop spans 13 amino acids. The V gene's germline CDR1 is SGHRS and CDR2 YFSETQ. In nucleotides, the CDR3 is TGCGCCAGCAGCTGGGAGGGGAACACTGAAGCTTTCTTT. Translating gives CASSWEGNTEAFF.

The sample holds one count of this clone. The chain has TRBV5-1 and TRBJ1-1; perhaps TRBD1 as D (5 bases). The V end was cut by 4 bases, the J end by 5 bases, with 18 bases between. CDR3 length equals 15 residues. Germline lookup yields CDR1 SGHRS and CDR2 YFSETQ. The CDR3 sequence: CASSPPRQGGTEAFF. The CDR3 nucleotides are TGCGCCAGCAGCCCCCCCCGGCAGGGAGGAACTGAAGCTTTCTTT.

This rearrangement joins TRBV5-6 to TRBJ2-2; D is undetermined. The germline gives CDR1 SGHDT, CDR2 YYEEEE. Trimming removed 0 bases at V and 2 bases at J, with 11 bases between. The CDR3 length is 16 residues. As DNA, the CDR3 is TGTGCCAGCAGCTTGGGGCCCCCACCTAACACCGGGGAGCTGTTTTTT. It codes for CASSLGPPPNTGELFF.

This rearrangement joins TRBV6-5 to TRBJ1-5, with unresolved D. The CDR3 totals 13 residues. Germline lookup yields CDR1 MNHEY and CDR2 SVGAGI. V dropped 6 bases and J dropped 9 bases, with 15 bases sitting between them. CDR3 sequence: CASRDSPRRPQHF. The CDR3 DNA reads TGTGCCAGCAGGGATTCTCCTAGGCGGCCCCAGCATTTT.

V usage is TRBV6-5 and J usage is TRBJ1-2, with D unclear. The germline CDR1 and CDR2 sequences are MNHEY and SVGAGI. V was cut by 6 bases and J by 4 bases, with 12 bases left in between. The CDR3 consists of 13 residues. The CDR3, as DNA: TGTGCCAGCAGCCCCGCAGATATCTATGGCTACACCTTC. Residues: CASSPADIYGYTF.

In this sample, this clone turned up once. The genes are TRBV12-5 and TRBJ1-2, with TRBD1 as a possible D gene (5 bases). V dropped 0 bases and J dropped 4 bases, with 15 bases sitting between them. CDR1 and CDR2 from the germline V gene are LGHNT and FRNRAP. The CDR3 is 16 residues long. CDR3 amino acids: CASGLVVGGGAYGYTF. CDR3 nucleotides: TGTGCTAGTGGTTTGGTAGTCGGGGGAGGGGCCTATGGCTACACCTTC.

J is TRBJ1-2 and V is TRBV19; TRBD1 is a possible D gene (5 bases). Germline CDR1 reads LNHDA; CDR2 reads SQIVND (reference sequence). This CDR3 is 17 amino acids long. V was trimmed by 5 bases and J by 0 bases, leaving 19 bases between them. The CDR3 DNA follows: TGTGCCAGTAGTTCCCAATTCAATGCGGGACCTAACTATGGCTACACCTTC. It encodes CASSSQFNAGPNYGYTF.

The chain recombines TRBV14 with TRBJ2-1, with 9 bases that match TRBD1. V lost 0 bases to trimming and J lost 4 bases; unmatched junction nucleotides: 13. Germline CDR1 reads SGHDN; CDR2 reads FVKESK. This CDR3 is built from 19 residues. The CDR3 nucleotides read TGTGCCAGCAGCCAAGATTCGTCACGGGACAGGGCACCATACAATGAGCAGTTCTTC. This translates into CASSQDSSRDRAPYNEQFF.